Below, one T cell receptor beta chain is given with its context. The CDR3 consists of 15 residues. The germline V gene has CDR1 SGHRS and CDR2 YFSETQ. Each sample's input was around 250 ng genomic DNA, 38,000 or so genome equivalents. The data were taken from a study of T cell clusters in autoimmune cytopenias. Multiplex touch-down PCR amplified TRB using TRB-A and TRB-B pools in one tube. TCRdb re-analyzed the multiplex PCR reads; it lists each CDR3 protein once, without DNA. The sample table sets out more than 13,000 distinct CDR3 sequences. V and J are TRBV5-1 and TRBJ2-1. Material for sequencing was peripheral blood. The receptor's source is a human donor with an autoimmune cytopenia or autoimmune hepatitis (not recorded which). The CDR3 spells CASSFYGSSYNEQFF.